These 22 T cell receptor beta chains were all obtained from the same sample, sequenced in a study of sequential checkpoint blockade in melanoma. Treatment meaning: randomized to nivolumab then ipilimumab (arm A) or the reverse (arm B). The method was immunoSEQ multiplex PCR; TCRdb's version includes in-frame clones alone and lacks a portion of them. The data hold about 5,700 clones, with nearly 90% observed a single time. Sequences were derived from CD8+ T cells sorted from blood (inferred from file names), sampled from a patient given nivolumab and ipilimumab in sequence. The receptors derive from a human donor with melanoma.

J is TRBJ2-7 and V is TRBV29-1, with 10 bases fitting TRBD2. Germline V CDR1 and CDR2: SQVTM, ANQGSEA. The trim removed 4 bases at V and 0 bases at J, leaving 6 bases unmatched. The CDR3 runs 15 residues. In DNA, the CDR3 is TGCAGCGTTGGTGGTAGCGGGGGGCCCTCCTACGAGCAGTACTTC. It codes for CSVGGSGGPSYEQYF.

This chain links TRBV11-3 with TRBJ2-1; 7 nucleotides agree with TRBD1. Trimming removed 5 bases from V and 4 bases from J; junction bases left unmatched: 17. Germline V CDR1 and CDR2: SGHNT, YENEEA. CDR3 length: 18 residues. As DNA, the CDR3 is TGTGCCAGCAGCCTATCAGGAGTGGCCCCGGGACAGTACAATGAGCAGTTCTTC. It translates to CASSLSGVAPGQYNEQFF.

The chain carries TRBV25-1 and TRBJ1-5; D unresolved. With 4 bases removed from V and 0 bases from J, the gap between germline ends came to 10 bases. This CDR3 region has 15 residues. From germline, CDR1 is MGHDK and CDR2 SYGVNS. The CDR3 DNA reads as TGTGCCAGCAGTGTTCCTTTATATAGCAATCAGCCCCAGCATTTT. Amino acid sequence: CASSVPLYSNQPQHF.

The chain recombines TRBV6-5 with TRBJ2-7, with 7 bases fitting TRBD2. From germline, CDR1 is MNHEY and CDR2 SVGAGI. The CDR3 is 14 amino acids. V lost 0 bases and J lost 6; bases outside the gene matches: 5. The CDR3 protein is CASSYSPGRAEQYF. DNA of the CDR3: TGTGCCAGCAGTTACTCGCCAGGGAGGGCCGAGCAGTACTTC.

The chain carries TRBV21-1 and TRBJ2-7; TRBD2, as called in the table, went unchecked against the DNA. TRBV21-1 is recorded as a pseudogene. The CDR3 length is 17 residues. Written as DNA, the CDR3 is TGTGCCAGCAGCAAAGCGCTTGGAGGGGCGACTCCCTACGAGCAGTACTTC. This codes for CASSKALGGATPYEQYF.

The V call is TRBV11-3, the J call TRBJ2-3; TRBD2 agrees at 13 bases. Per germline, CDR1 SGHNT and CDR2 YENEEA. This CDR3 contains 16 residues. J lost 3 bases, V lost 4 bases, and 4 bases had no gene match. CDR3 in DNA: TGTGCCAGCAGCTCTCGGACTAGCGGGAGAACAGATACGCAGTATTTT. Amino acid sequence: CASSSRTSGRTDTQYF.

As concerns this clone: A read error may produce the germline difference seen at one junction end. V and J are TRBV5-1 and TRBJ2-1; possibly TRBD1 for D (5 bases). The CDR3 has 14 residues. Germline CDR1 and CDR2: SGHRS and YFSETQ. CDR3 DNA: TGCGCCAGCAGCTTGGACAGGTCCTTCAATGAGCAGTTCTTC. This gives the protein CASSLDRSFNEQFF. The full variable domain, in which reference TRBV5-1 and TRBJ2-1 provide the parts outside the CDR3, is KAGVTQTPRYLIKTRGQQVTLSCSPISGHRSVSWYQQTPGQGLQFLFEYFSETQRNKGNFPGRFSGRQFSNSRSEMNVSTLELGDSALYLCASSLDRSFNEQFFGPGTRLTVL.

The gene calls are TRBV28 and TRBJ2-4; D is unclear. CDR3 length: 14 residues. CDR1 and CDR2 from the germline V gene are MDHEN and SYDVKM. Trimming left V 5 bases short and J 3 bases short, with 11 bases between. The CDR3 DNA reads TGTGCCAGCAGTCCTATAGCCAGCAAAAACATTCAGTACTTC. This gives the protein CASSPIASKNIQYF.

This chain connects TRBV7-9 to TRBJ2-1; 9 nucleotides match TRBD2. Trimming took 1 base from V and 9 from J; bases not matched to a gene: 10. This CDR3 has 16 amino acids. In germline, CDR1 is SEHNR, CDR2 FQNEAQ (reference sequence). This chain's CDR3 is CASSLVPSGNGGEQFF. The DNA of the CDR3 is TGTGCCAGCAGCTTAGTTCCTAGCGGGAATGGGGGTGAGCAGTTCTTC.

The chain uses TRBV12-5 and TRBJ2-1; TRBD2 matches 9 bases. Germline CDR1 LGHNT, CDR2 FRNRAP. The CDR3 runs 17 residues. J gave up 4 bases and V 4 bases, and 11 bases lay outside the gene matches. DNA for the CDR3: TGTGCTAGTGGTTCCTGGCGGGAGGGCCGTTTGTACAATGAGCAGTTCTTC. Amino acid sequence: CASGSWREGRLYNEQFF. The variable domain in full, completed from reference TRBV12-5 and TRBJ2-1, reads DARVTQTPRHKVTEMGQEVTMRCQPILGHNTVFWYRQTMMQGLELLAYFRNRAPLDDSGMPKDRFSAEMPDATLATLKIQPSEPRDSAVYFCASGSWREGRLYNEQFFGPGTRLTVL.

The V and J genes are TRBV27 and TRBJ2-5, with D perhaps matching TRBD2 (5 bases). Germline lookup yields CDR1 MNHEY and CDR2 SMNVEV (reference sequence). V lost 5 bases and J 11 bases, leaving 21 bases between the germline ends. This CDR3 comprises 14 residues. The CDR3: CASSRTDTLTGQYF. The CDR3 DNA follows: TGTGCCAGCAGTCGGACCGATACCCTAACGGGGCAGTACTTC.

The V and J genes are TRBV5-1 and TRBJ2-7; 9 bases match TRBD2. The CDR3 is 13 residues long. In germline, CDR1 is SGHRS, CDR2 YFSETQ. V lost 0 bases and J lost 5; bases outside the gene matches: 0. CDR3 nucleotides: TGCGCCAGCAGCTTGGGGACTAGCGACGAGCAGTACTTC. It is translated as CASSLGTSDEQYF.

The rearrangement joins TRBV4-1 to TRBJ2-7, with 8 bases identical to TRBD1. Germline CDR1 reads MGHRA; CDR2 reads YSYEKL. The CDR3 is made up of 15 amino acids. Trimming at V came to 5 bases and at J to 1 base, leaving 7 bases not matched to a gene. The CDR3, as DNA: TGCGCCAGCAGCTCTCGGGACAGGACTTCCTACGAGCAGTACTTC. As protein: CASSSRDRTSYEQYF.

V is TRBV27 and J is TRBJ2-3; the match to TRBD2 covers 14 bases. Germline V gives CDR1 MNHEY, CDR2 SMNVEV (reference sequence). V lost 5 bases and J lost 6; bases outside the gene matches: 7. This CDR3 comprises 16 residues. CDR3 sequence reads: CASSLTSGRASDTQYF. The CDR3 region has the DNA TGTGCCAGCAGTCTGACTAGCGGGAGGGCCTCGGATACGCAGTATTTT.

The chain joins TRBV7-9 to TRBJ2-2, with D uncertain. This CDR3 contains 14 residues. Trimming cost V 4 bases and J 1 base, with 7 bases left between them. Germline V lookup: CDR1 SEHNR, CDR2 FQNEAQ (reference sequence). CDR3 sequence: CASSSRQNTGELFF. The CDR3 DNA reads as TGTGCCAGCAGCTCCCGACAGAACACCGGGGAGCTGTTTTTT.

CDR3 nucleotide sequence: TGTGCCAGCAGTGGACTTACGGGGACTTCCTCTGGAAACACCATATATTTT. It is translated as CASSGLTGTSSGNTIYF. The rearrangement uses TRBV2 and TRBJ1-3; possibly TRBD1 for D (5 bases). There are 17 residues in the CDR3. In germline, CDR1 is SNHLY, CDR2 FYNNEI. Trimming shortened V by 4 bases and J by 0 bases, and 16 bases separated the two germline ends.

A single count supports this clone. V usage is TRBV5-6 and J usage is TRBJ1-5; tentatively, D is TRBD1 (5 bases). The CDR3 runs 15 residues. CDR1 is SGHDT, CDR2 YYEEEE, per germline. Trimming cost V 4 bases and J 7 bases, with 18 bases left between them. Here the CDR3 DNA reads TGTGCCAGCAGCCTGGGCAGGGCGGTGAGGCAGCCCCAGCATTTT. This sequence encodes CASSLGRAVRQPQHF.

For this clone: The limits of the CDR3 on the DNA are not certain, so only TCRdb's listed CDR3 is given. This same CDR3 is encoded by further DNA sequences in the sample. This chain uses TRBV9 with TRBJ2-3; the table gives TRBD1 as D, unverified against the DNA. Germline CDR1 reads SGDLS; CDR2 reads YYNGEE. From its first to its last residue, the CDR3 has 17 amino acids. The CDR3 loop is CASSVGAGSTPADTQYF.

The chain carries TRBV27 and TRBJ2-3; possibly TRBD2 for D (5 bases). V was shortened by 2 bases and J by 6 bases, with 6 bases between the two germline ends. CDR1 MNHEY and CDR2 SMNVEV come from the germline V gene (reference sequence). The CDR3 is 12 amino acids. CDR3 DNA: TGTGCCAGCAGTTTAAGAGGGGATACGCAGTATTTT. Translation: CASSLRGDTQYF.

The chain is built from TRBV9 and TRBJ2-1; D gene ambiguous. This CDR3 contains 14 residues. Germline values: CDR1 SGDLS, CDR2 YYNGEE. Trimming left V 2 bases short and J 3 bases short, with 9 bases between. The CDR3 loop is CASSVGPSYNEQFF. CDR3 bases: TGTGCCAGCAGCGTGGGCCCGAGCTACAATGAGCAGTTCTTC.

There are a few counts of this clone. Here the CDR3 reads CAISGGMDRREGPFF. Here the CDR3 DNA reads TGTGCCATCAGTGGGGGGATGGACAGGCGGGAGGGCCCGTTCTTC. This sequence joins TRBV10-3 and TRBJ2-1; 9 nucleotides match TRBD2. The CDR3 totals 15 residues. Germline loops: CDR1 ENHRY, CDR2 SYGVKD. V lost 4 bases to trimming and J lost 15 bases; unmatched junction nucleotides: 16.

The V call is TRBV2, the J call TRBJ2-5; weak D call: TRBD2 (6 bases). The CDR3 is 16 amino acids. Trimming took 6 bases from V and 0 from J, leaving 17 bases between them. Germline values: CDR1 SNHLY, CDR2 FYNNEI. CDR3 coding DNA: TGTGCCAGCAGGGAACTAGAGGCGGGGAACCAAGAGACCCAGTACTTC. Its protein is CASRELEAGNQETQYF.